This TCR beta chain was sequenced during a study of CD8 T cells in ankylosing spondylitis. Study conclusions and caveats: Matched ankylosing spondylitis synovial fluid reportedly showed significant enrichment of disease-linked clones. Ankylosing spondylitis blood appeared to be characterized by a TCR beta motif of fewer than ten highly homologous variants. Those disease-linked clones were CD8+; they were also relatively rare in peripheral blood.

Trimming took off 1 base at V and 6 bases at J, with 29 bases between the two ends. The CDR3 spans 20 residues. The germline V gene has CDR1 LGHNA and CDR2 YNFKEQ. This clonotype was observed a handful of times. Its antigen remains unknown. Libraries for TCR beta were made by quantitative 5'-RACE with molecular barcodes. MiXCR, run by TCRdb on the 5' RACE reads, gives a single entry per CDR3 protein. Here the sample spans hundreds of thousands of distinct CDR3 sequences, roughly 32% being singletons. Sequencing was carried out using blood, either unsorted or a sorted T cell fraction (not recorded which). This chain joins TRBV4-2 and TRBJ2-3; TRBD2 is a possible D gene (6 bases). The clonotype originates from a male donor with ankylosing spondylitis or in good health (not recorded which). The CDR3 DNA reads TGTGCCAGCAGCCAAGGGACTAAAGGGGTAGCCCTTTTGTCAACGGATACGCAGTATTTT. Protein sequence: CASSQGTKGVALLSTDTQYF.